This T cell receptor beta chain comes out of a study of T cells after yellow fever vaccination. Study background: Fractions low in cell number were prepared with SMART-Seq v4 Ultra Low Input. Study results and caveats: It was the secondary response that reached its peak faster, day 5 versus 15, but it was weaker. Overlap between CD4 and CD8 compartments was detected for a small share of clonotypes.

A process of 5'RACE template switching, which added a universal primer site and UMIs, was used to make TCR cDNA. TCRdb re-derived calls from the 5' RACE reads in MiXCR, one entry per CDR3 protein. The data hold roughly 4,600 distinct CDR3 sequences, with around 8% observed a single time. This clonotype ranks as medium-sized. CDR1 is SQVTM, CDR2 ANQGSEA, per germline. V gave up 3 bases and J gave up 3 bases, with 6 bases separating them. The CDR3 runs to 11 residues. The chain carries TRBV29-1 and TRBJ2-7; D possibly corresponds to TRBD2 (6 bases). This receptor was identified in a man younger than 45 who received the YFV17D yellow fever vaccine. The material was PBMCs, either bulk or a sorted T-cell subset (CD4+, CD8+, memory, or dextramer-sorted; not recorded which), obtained 15 days after the yellow fever booster vaccination. CDR3 region: CSVERGYEQYF. CDR3 sequence (DNA): TGCAGCGTTGAGCGGGGCTACGAGCAGTACTTC.